This T cell receptor beta chain was documented in a study of regulatory and conventional T cells in RAG deficiency. With regard to this clone: The antigen is undetermined.

Germline V lookup: CDR1 SGHTA, CDR2 FQGTGA. The ends were cut back, 1 base at V and 4 bases at J, with 25 bases in the middle. The CDR3 sequence is 20 residues long. Conventional CD4+ T cells were sorted from blood as CD25-low CD127-high cells. Profiling relied on immunoSEQ multiplex PCR, and the TCRdb table lists in-frame clones only, not all of them. The table has tens of thousands of clones, approximately 96% seen once. General study findings and limits: Omenn patients showed >80% Treg-Tconv overlap and shorter CDR3 lengths. Omenn syndrome and CID/AS patients had 95 to 100-fold fewer unique Treg TCR beta sequences, versus approximately 9.8-fold elsewhere. Shannon entropy fell and Simpson indices rose in RAG-deficient patients.

These same data were also listed under a study on regulatory T cells. Turning to that study: The primer mix had 52 TRBV and 13 TRBJ primers.

The chain is built from TRBV7-3 and TRBJ2-2; tentative D call: TRBD1 (6 bases). The clonotype originates from a human donor in good health. Sequencing used CD25- CD4+ T cells sorted from blood. The CDR3: CASSLKGILGATLGTGELFF. As DNA, the CDR3 is TGTGCCAGCAGCTTAAAGGGGATTTTGGGGGCCACGCTGGGCACCGGGGAGCTGTTTTTT.